Listed below are T cell receptor beta chains from one sample, sequenced in a study of CD8 T cells in Susac syndrome. TCRdb used MiXCR to reprocess the immunoSEQ multiplex PCR reads, holding one entry per CDR3 protein. The sample has about 190,000 distinct CDR3 sequences; more than 90% are singletons. The sequencing input was CD4+ T cells from PBMCs. These TCRs come from a human donor with Susac syndrome. Each CDR3 is given with its conserved first and last residue. A D gene is named only where the DNA matches it firmly. Clone size is stated in some rows and not others, as once, few, many or a class when expanded.

V gene	clone size	J gene	D gene	CDR3 DNA	CDR3 protein
TRBV12-3/TRBV12-4	few	TRBJ1-2	NA	TGTGCCAGCAGTTTTGGGCGGAGTTATGGCTACACCTTC	CASSFGRSYGYTF
TRBV30	NA	TRBJ1-2	TRBD1	TGTGCCCGGCAGACAGGGGTGTTTGGCTACACCTTC	CARQTGVFGYTF
TRBV28	NA	TRBJ2-7	TRBD1	TGTGCCAGCGGACCGACAGGGCCCAGCTCCTACGAGCAGTACTTC	CASGPTGPSSYEQYF
TRBV6-6	NA	TRBJ2-7	NA	TGTGCCAGCAGTCATCCCGCGGGGGAGCAGTACTTC	CASSHPAGEQYF
TRBV4-3	NA	TRBJ2-1	NA	TGCGCCAGCAGCCAAGAAGGGGGGGACGGGCAGTTCTTC	CASSQEGGDGQFF
TRBV30	NA	TRBJ2-7	TRBD1	TGTGCCTGGAGTGTAAGGCAGGGGGCCGTCTACGAGCAGTACTTC	CAWSVRQGAVYEQYF
TRBV12-3/TRBV12-4	NA	TRBJ1-3	NA	TGTGCCAGCAGTGCGACAGCCTCTGGAAACACCATATATTTT	CASSATASGNTIYF
TRBV6-2/TRBV6-3	NA	TRBJ2-1	NA	TGTGCCAGCAGTTACCTAGCGGAGCAGTTCTTC	CASSYLAEQFF
TRBV20-1	NA	TRBJ1-1	NA	TGCAGTGCTAGAGATTATACAGGTCGCACTGAAGCTTTCTTT	CSARDYTGRTEAFF
TRBV12-3/TRBV12-4	NA	TRBJ2-5	NA	TGTGCCAGCAGGGCGGGACAGATGGCCCAGTACTTC	CASRAGQMAQYF
TRBV30	once	TRBJ2-5	TRBD2	TGTGCCGGGACTAGCGGGGTTGGGGAGACCCAGTACTTC	CAGTSGVGETQYF
TRBV5-6	NA	TRBJ2-7	NA	TGTGCCAGCAGCTCAAGGGGACTAGGGAGCGTGGGGACAGGGCGCTACGAGCAGTACTTC	CASSSRGLGSVGTGRYEQYF
TRBV12-3/TRBV12-4	NA	TRBJ2-3	NA	TGTGCCAGCAGTGCCAACTGGGCAGCCTCTACGTATTTT	CASSANWAASTYF
TRBV30	once	TRBJ1-5	TRBD1	TGTGCCTGGAGTTCGGACAGGGGGCCGGGCAATCAGCCCCAGCATTTT	CAWSSDRGPGNQPQHF
TRBV27	NA	TRBJ1-4	TRBD1	TGTGCCAGCAGTACTAGACAGGGTGTCGAAAAACTGTTTTTT	CASSTRQGVEKLFF
TRBV7-9	NA	TRBJ1-5	TRBD1	TGTGCCAGCAGTAACGGGACAGGGGGCCGTAGCAATCAGCCCCAGCATTTT	CASSNGTGGRSNQPQHF
TRBV27	NA	TRBJ1-4	NA	TGTGCCAGCAGTTGGACGATTACAACTAATGAAAAACTGTTTTTT	CASSWTITTNEKLFF
TRBV9	NA	TRBJ2-4	NA	TGTGCCAGCAACAGGGTCCGGGGAGCCAAAAACATTCAGTACTTC	CASNRVRGAKNIQYF
TRBV20-1	NA	TRBJ2-1	TRBD1	TGCAGTGCTAGAGACCCGGGACAGGGTTACAATGAGCAGTTCTTC	CSARDPGQGYNEQFF
TRBV5-1	NA	TRBJ1-3	NA	TGCGCCAGCAGCTTATACGGCGGGGTCTCTGGAAACACCATATATTTT	CASSLYGGVSGNTIYF
TRBV7-3	NA	TRBJ2-7	NA	TGTGCCAGCAGCTCGGACAGTTCCTACGAGCAGTACTTC	CASSSDSSYEQYF
TRBV18	NA	TRBJ2-5	TRBD1	TGTGCCAGCTCACGGGACAGCCCAGAGACCCAGTACTTC	CASSRDSPETQYF
TRBV9	NA	TRBJ1-1	TRBD1	TGTGCCAGCAGCGTAGCGTTTCAGGGGGCGACTGAAGCTTTCTTT	CASSVAFQGATEAFF
TRBV29-1	NA	TRBJ2-5	TRBD2	TGCAGCGTTGACCTAGCGGGGGTATCAGAGACCCAGTACTTC	CSVDLAGVSETQYF
TRBV5-4	once	TRBJ1-4	NA	TGTGCCAGCAGTAGGGAAGTCTCTAATGAAAAACTGTTTTTT	CASSREVSNEKLFF
TRBV12-3/TRBV12-4	NA	TRBJ2-1	TRBD1	TGTGCCAGCAGGCGCGGGTCAGGGGGCTCCTACAATGAGCAGTTCTTC	CASRRGSGGSYNEQFF
TRBV7-8	NA	TRBJ1-2	TRBD1	TGTGCCAGCAGCCCGCCCCGGGACAGGGACAAAATTAATGGCTACACCTTC	CASSPPRDRDKINGYTF
TRBV25-1	NA	TRBJ2-7	NA	TGTGCCAGCAGTGAATATGGTTCATCCTACGAGCAGTACTTC	CASSEYGSSYEQYF
TRBV20-1	NA	TRBJ2-7	NA	TGCAGTGCTAGTATTAGCGATTACGAGCAGTACTTC	CSASISDYEQYF
TRBV20-1	NA	TRBJ2-7	NA	TGCAGTGCTAGAGGGGAGTGGGGCCCCTACGAGCAGTACTTC	CSARGEWGPYEQYF
TRBV28	NA	TRBJ2-3	NA	TGTGCCAGCATGGGGCCCTCAGATACGCAGTATTTT	CASMGPSDTQYF
TRBV6-5	NA	TRBJ1-3	NA	TGTGCCAGCAGCAGCGAGATTCGAGGAAACACCATATATTTT	CASSSEIRGNTIYF
TRBV28	NA	TRBJ1-1	NA	TGTGCCAGCCTAGGTACCACTGAAGCTTTCTTT	CASLGTTEAFF
TRBV2	once	TRBJ2-3	TRBD1	TGTGCCAGCACCAGAGACAGGGGAACAGATACGCAGTATTTT	CASTRDRGTDTQYF
TRBV20-1	NA	TRBJ2-1	TRBD2	TGCAGTGCTAGAGTTCCGGGGGGTGAGCAGTTCTTC	CSARVPGGEQFF
TRBV29-1	NA	TRBJ2-1	NA	TGCAGCGTTGATAAGTTTTCAGCAGATGAGCAGTTCTTC	CSVDKFSADEQFF